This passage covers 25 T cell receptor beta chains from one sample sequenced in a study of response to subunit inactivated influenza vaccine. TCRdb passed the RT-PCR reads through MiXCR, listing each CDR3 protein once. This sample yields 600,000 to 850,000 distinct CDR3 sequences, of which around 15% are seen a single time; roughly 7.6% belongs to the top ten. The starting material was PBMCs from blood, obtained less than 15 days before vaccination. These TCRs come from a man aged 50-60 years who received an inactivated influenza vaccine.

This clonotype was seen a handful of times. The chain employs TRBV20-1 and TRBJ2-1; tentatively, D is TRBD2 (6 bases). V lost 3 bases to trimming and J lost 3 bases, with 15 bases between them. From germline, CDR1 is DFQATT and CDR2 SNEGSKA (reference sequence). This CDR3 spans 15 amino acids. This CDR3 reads CSASGQGGRYNEQFF. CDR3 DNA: TGCAGTGCTAGTGGGCAGGGAGGCCGCTACAATGAGCAGTTCTTC.

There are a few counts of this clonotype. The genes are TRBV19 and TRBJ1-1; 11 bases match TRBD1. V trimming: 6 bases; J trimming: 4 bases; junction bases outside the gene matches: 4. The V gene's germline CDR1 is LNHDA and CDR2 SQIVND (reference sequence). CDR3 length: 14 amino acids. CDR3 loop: CASSRDRGFTEAFF. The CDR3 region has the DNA TGTGCCAGTAGCCGGGACAGGGGGTTCACTGAAGCTTTCTTT.

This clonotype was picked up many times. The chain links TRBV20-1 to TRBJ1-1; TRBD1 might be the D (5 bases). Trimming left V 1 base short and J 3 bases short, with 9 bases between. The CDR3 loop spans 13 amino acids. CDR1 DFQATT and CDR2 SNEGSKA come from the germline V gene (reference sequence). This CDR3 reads CSARGDLYTEAFF. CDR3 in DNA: TGCAGTGCTAGAGGGGACCTTTACACTGAAGCTTTCTTT.

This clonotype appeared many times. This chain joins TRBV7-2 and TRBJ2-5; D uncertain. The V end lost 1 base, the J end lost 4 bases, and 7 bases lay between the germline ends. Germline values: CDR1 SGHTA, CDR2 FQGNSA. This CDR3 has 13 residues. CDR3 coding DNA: TGTGCCAGCAGCTTAGATAGGAGAGAGACCCAGTACTTC. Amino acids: CASSLDRRETQYF. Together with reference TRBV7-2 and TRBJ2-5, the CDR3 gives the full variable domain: GAGVSQSPSNKVTEKGKDVELRCDPISGHTALYWYRQSLGQGLEFLIYFQGNSAPDKSGLPSDRFSAERTGGSVSTLTIQRTQQEDSAVYLCASSLDRRETQYFGPGTRLLVL.

For the CDR3, the DNA is TGCGCCAGCAGCCAAGATATACTAGCGGGAGTATCCGATACGCAGTATTTT. Its protein is CASSQDILAGVSDTQYF. The V call is TRBV4-3, the J call TRBJ2-3, with TRBD2 matching over 11 bases. Germline CDR1 and CDR2: LGHNA and YSLEER. The V and J ends lost 0 bases and 6 bases, in that order; junction bases with no gene match: 8. This CDR3 spans 17 amino acids.

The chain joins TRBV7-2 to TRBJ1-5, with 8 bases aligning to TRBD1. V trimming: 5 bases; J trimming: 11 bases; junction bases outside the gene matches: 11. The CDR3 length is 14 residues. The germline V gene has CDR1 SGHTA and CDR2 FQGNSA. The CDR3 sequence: CASSPQTSGGAQHF. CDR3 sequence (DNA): TGTGCCAGCAGCCCGCAGACCTCAGGGGGCGCCCAGCATTTT.

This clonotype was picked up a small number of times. The CDR3, as DNA: TGTGCCTGGCAGGGACAGGGGACGGCCGGGGAGCTGTTTTTT. Translation: CAWQGQGTAGELFF. The chain employs TRBV30 and TRBJ2-2; 10 bases are a match to TRBD1. The CDR3 contains 14 residues. Germline V CDR1 and CDR2: GTSNPN, SVGIG (reference sequence). With V trimmed by 5 bases and J by 6 bases, 6 bases remained unmatched.

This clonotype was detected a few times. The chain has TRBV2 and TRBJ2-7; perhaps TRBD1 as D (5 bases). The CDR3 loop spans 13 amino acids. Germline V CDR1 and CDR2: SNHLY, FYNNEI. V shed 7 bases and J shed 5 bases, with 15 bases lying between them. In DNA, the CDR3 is TGTGCCAGCATTAGGGGCCCCGCCAACGAGCAGTACTTC. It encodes CASIRGPANEQYF. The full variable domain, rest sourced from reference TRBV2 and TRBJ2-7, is EPEVTQTPSHQVTQMGQEVILRCVPISNHLYFYWYRQILGQKVEFLVSFYNNEISEKSEIFDDQFSVERPDGSNFTLKIRSTKLEDSAMYFCASIRGPANEQYFGPGTRLTVT.

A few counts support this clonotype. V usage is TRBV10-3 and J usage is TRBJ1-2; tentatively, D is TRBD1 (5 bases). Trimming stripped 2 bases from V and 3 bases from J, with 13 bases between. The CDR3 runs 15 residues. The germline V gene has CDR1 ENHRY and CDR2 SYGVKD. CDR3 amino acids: CAISEISGADYGYTF. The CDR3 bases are TGTGCCATCAGTGAGATTAGTGGGGCAGACTATGGCTACACCTTC.

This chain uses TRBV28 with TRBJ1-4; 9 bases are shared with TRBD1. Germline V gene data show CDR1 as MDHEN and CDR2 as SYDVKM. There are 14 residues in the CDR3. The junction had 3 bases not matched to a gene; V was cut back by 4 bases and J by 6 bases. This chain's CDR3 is CASSSQGADEKLFF. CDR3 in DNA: TGTGCCAGCAGTTCACAGGGGGCGGATGAAAAACTGTTTTTT.

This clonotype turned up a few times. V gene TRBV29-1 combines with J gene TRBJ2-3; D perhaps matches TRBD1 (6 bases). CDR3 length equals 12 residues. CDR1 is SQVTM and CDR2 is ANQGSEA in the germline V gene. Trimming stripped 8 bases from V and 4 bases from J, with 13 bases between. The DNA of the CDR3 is TGCAGCACCTATGAGGGGGCAGATACGCAGTATTTT. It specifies CSTYEGADTQYF.

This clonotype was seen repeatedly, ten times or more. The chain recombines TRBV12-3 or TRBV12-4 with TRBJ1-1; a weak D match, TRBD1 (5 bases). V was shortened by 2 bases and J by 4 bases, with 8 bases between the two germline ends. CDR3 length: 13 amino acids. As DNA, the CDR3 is TGTGCCAGCAGTTTAAGGGGTGGCACTGAAGCTTTCTTT. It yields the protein CASSLRGGTEAFF.

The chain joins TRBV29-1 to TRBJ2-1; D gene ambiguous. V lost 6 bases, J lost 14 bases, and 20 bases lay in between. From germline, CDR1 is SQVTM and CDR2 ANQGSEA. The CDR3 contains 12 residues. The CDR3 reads CSVSATSVSEFF. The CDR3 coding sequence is TGCAGCGTCTCTGCTACGAGCGTTTCAGAGTTCTTC.

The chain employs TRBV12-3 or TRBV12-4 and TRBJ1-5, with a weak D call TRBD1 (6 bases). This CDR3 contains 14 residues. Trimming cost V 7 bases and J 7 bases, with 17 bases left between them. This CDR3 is CASKRQELGQPQHF. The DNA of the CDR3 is TGTGCCAGCAAAAGACAGGAACTCGGACAGCCCCAGCATTTT.

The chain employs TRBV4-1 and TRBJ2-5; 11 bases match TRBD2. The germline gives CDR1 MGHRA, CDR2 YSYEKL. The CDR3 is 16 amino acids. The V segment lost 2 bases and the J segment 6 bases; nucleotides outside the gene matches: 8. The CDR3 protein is CASSQFVTSGEQTQYF. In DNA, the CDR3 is TGCGCCAGCAGCCAATTCGTGACTAGCGGGGAACAGACCCAGTACTTC.

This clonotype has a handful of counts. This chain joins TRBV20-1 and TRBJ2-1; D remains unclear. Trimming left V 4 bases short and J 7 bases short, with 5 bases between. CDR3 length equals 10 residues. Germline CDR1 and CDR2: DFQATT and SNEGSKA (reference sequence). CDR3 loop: CSAKGNEQFF. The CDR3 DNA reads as TGCAGTGCTAAGGGAAATGAGCAGTTCTTC.

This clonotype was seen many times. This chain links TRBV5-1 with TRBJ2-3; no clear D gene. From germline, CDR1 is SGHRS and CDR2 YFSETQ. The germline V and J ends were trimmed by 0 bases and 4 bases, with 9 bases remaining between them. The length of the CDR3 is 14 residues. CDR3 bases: TGCGCCAGCAGCTTGGTAGCCGTGGCAGATACGCAGTATTTT. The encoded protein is CASSLVAVADTQYF.

The CDR3 sequence: CASSRDLAHEQYF. CDR3 nucleotide sequence: TGTGCCAGCAGTCGGGACCTCGCCCACGAGCAGTACTTC. V gene TRBV12-3 or TRBV12-4 combines with J gene TRBJ2-7; perhaps D is TRBD1 or TRBD2 (5 bases each). V was clipped by 5 bases and J by 5 bases, with 13 bases between them. The CDR3 is 13 amino acids.

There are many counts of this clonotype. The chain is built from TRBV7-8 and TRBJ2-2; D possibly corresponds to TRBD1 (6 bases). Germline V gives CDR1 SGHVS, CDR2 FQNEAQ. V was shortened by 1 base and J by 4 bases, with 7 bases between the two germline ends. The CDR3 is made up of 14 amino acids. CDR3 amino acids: CASSLDRVTGELFF. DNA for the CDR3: TGTGCCAGCAGCTTAGACAGGGTCACCGGGGAGCTGTTTTTT.

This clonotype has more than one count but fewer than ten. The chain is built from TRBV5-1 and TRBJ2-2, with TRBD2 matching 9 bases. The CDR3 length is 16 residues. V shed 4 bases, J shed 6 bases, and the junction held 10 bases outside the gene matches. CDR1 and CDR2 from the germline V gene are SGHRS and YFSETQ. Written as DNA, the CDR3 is TGCGCCAGCAGCCCCGGGGCGCTAGCGGGATCCGGGGAGCTGTTTTTT. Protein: CASSPGALAGSGELFF.

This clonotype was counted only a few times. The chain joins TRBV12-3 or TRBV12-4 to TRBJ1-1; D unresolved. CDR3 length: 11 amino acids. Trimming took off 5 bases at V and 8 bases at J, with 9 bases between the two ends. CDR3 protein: CASSAPNEAFF. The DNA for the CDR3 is TGTGCCAGCAGTGCCCCAAACGAAGCTTTCTTT.

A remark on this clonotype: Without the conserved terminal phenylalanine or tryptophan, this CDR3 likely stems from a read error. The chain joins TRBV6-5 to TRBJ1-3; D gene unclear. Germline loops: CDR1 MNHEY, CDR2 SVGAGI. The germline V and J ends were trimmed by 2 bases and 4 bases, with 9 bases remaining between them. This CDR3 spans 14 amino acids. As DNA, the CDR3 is TGTGCCAGCAGTTACAGGCAGGTCGGAAACACCATATATTCT. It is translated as CASSYRQVGNTIYS.

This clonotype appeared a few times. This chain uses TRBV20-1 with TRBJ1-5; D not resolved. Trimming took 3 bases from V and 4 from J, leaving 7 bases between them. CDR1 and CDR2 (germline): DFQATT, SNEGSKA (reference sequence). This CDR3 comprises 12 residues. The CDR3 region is CSASPSNQPQHF. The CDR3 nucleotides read TGCAGTGCTAGCCCCTCGAATCAGCCCCAGCATTTT.

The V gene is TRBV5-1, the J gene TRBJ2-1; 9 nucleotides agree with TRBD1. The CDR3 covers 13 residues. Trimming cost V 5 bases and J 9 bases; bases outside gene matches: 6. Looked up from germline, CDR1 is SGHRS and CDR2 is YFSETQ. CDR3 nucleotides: TGCGCCAGCAGAACTGGACAGGGGAGTGAGCAGTTCTTC. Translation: CASRTGQGSEQFF.

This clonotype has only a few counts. In DNA, the CDR3 is TGCAGTGCGGCGGAGCATTGGCAGGCAATAAATTCACCCCTCCACTTT. Amino acids: CSAAEHWQAINSPLHF. The genes are TRBV20-1 and TRBJ1-6; D ambiguous. Germline V gene data show CDR1 as DFQATT and CDR2 as SNEGSKA (reference sequence). The ends were cut back, 6 bases at V and 7 bases at J, with 22 bases in the middle. The length of the CDR3 is 16 residues.